This TCR beta chain was profiled in a study of T-cell reconstitution after alpha-beta-depleted transplantation in children (dated by TCRdb to 2016 to 2017). About the investigation overall: Using TCR repertoire profiling, the study quantitatively followed how T-cell immune reconstitution unfolded in children after TCRalphabeta/CD19-depleted allogeneic hematopoietic cell transplantation. Study-level results and caveats: Over subsequent months, a decline in hyperexpanded clone frequencies was noted, and after one year, T-cell counts and TCRbeta diversity were mostly ascribed to newly produced T cells. The high TCRbeta diversity at day 60 in some patients was ascribed to recipient T cells and intrathymic progenitors that had survived conditioning. Apparently early alphabetaT-cell count recovery about two months after transplant reportedly relied on only several hundred rapidly expanded clones derived from non-depleted graft cells.

The treatment or condition label for this specimen denotes: allogeneic hematopoietic cell transplantation with graft depleted of TCRalphabeta T cells and CD19 B cells. The transplant recipients were children given TCRalphabeta/CD19-depleted allogeneic hematopoietic cell grafts. The CDR3 goes from the cysteine to the phenylalanine over 14 residues. CDR3 DNA only is kept here, 42 bases in frame from base 1. Taken from the germline V gene (reference sequence), the CDR1 and CDR2 loops are MNHEY and SMNVEV. V loses 6 bases, J loses 3 bases, and the germline ends lie 14 bases apart. This clonotype was found many times. Its antigen target is currently unknown. Per-nucleotide qualities are absent, and no much larger clonotype sits a single base away. The method behind the library was PCR. For sequencing, an Illumina HiSeq 2500 was employed. TCR library preparation used molecular barcoding, with unique molecular identifiers applied to normalize quantification of the TCRbeta repertoire. TCRdb handled the public reads itself, with Q25 trimming in fastp and clone calling in MiXCR, and kept productive beta chains. One record per CDR3 amino acid sequence lists the most common genes and DNA. The sample yields roughly 300,000 distinct CDR3 sequences; more than 9% were counted once. In total, the top ten clones hold roughly a quarter of the sample.

The sample here was peripheral blood, taken 180 days after TCRalphabeta/CD19-depleted stem cell transplant. The V and J segments used are TRBV27 and TRBJ1-2, with no confident D gene call. The clonotype comes from a male patient between 2 and 9 years old who had a stem cell transplant for chronic granulomatous disease, so the T cells may come from the graft donor. The CDR3 is CASRKRAVDYGYTF. The base sequence is TGTGCCAGCAGAAAGAGAGCAGTTGACTATGGCTACACCTTC.